This record concerns one T cell receptor (beta chain) sequence. There is no known antigen for this receptor. Base qualities are missing; no much larger clone stands one base away. V is cut back by 8 bases and J by 4 bases, with 9 bases in the junction unmatched. The germline V gene provides CDR1 MDHEN and CDR2 SYDVKM. Including cysteine and phenylalanine, the CDR3 has 14 amino acids. Only the CDR3 portion is preserved as DNA: 42 bases, with reading frame beginning at the first base. For sequencing of the TCRbeta CDR3 region, genomic DNA was extracted from the sorted cells. The immunoSEQ Assay was used for sequencing of TCRbeta CDR3 regions. Imported from immuneACCESS, the table was reduced by TCRdb to in-frame sequences with V and J called. These copies leave out some clones; in studies compared against another copy, an unresolved V gene accounts for under half, and the cause of the remainder is not known. Across this sample there are 100,000 or so clones, with around nine tenths seen only once. More than 0.8% of the sample comes from the top ten.

The sample is drawn from a study of OX40 agonist ivuxolimab in advanced cancers. Regarding the complete study: Ivuxolimab was an agonistic, fully human IgG2 monoclonal antibody directed against OX40 (CD134), a costimulatory receptor. Intravenous ivuxolimab was administered to patients every 2 weeks at six dose levels: 0.01, 0.1, 0.3, 1.5, 3 and 10 mg/kg. Of the approximately 54 patients in dose escalation, about 20 had hepatocellular carcinoma, some 15 had melanoma, 9 had renal cell carcinoma and 9 had head and neck cancer. In the dose-escalation cohort, more than 75% of patients were male, and the mean age was roughly 60 years, with a range of about 23 to 85. Patients were allowed to have had prior anti-PD-1, anti-PD-L1 or anti-CTLA-4 therapy, and 30% to 50% of the dose-escalation patients had previously received checkpoint inhibitors. Three dose-escalation patients achieved partial responses, one with hepatocellular carcinoma and two with cutaneous melanoma. Peripheral TCRbeta sequencing was intended to test whether TCR sequence diversity was altered and clonal T-cell expansion was caused by ivuxolimab. The monotherapy dose-escalation portion (N ≈ 52 patients) of the phase I ivuxolimab trial is reported in the paper.

Patients with a history of autoimmune disease or receiving systemic immunosuppression were excluded from the trial. Peripheral blood for TCR sequencing was collected from all dose cohorts at baseline, on cycle 4 day 1, and on cycle 7 day 1. Samples were obtained from an open-label, multicenter, first-in-human phase I dose-escalation trial of ivuxolimab. Adults with locally advanced or metastatic melanoma, renal cell carcinoma, hepatocellular carcinoma or head and neck squamous cell carcinoma were enrolled in the trial. Before TCR sequencing, CD4+ T cells and CD8+ T cells from peripheral blood were sorted into separate populations. What the work shows at the level of the full study, not this receptor alone: Low levels of normalized T-cell clonal expansion were also seen in some patients who did not respond. At doses of 0.1 to 3.0 mg/kg, clonal expansion of both CD4+ and CD8+ blood T cells was observed from baseline to week 6. After ivuxolimab, CD8+ T cells had more expanded clones than CD4+ T cells on average. Partial responders in the 0.1-3.0 mg/kg groups had among the lowest normalized peripheral clonal expansion, especially among CD8+ T cells. The antigen specificity of the peripheral T cells that underwent clonal expansion was not determined.

Rearrangement joined TRBV28 to TRBJ1-2; a stretch of 8 junction bases matches TRBD1. This sequence was found in an adult with an advanced solid tumor such as melanoma, head and neck, liver or kidney cancer. The sequenced sample was CD4+ or CD8+ T cells sorted from blood, obtained in a trial of the OX40 agonist ivuxolimab. The CDR3 protein: CASSSTGESYGYTF. The DNA sequence reads TGTGCCAGCTCTTCGACAGGGGAGAGCTATGGCTACACCTTC.